A single sample gave rise to the 11 T cell receptor beta chains below, sequenced in a study of graft-versus-host responses after intestinal transplantation. Some clones are missing from TCRdb's copy, which holds only in-frame ones; the method was immunoSEQ multiplex PCR. The sample shows 75,000 to 90,000 clones, roughly nine tenths of them seen only once. These receptors have no known antigen. The specimen was unstimulated CD4+ T cells sorted from spleen or lymph node cells, collected before intestinal transplant. Every receptor here comes from a human donor who received an intestinal transplant.

This clone was observed once. CDR3 region: CASSEQNTGELFF. In DNA, the CDR3 is TGCGCCAGCAGTGAGCAGAACACCGGGGAGCTGTTTTTT. The V call is TRBV10-2, the J call TRBJ2-2; D unresolved. Trimming took 2 bases from V and 1 from J, leaving 2 bases between them. The germline CDR1 and CDR2 sequences are WSHSY and SAAADI. This CDR3 spans 13 amino acids.

The rearrangement joins TRBV28 to TRBJ2-2, with TRBD2 matching 7 bases. Germline trimming cut 6 bases from V and 6 bases from J; bases unmatched to any gene: 10. Germline assignment: CDR1 MDHEN and CDR2 SYDVKM. The CDR3 length is 15 residues. Written as DNA, the CDR3 is TGTGCCAGCAGCACCCCGGGGGGTGGGGCCGGGGAGCTGTTTTTT. Its translation is CASSTPGGGAGELFF.

The V gene is TRBV6-1, the J gene TRBJ1-1, with 7 bases matching TRBD1. The V segment lost 7 bases and the J segment 4 bases; nucleotides outside the gene matches: 12. The CDR3 runs 15 residues. CDR1 and CDR2 from the germline V gene are MNHNS and SASEGT. In DNA, the CDR3 is TGTGCCAGCATTCCAGGGGGGTCGGGCTCCACTGAAGCTTTCTTT. Translating gives CASIPGGSGSTEAFF.

DNA for the CDR3: TGTGCCAGCACGGGGACAGGGAACACTGAAGCTTTCTTT. It codes for CASTGTGNTEAFF. The genes are TRBV28 and TRBJ1-1; the match to TRBD1 covers 8 bases. The CDR3 contains 13 residues. V lost 7 bases to trimming and J lost 1 base; unmatched junction nucleotides: 2. Germline V gene data show CDR1 as MDHEN and CDR2 as SYDVKM.

V usage is TRBV4-1 and J usage is TRBJ2-1; TRBD2 matches 10 bases. Trimming took 1 base from V and 8 from J; bases not matched to a gene: 5. In germline, CDR1 is MGHRA, CDR2 YSYEKL. The CDR3 runs 15 residues. The CDR3 nucleotides are TGCGCCAGCAGCCAAGGTAGCGGGAGGCCATATGAGCAGTTCTTC. This encodes CASSQGSGRPYEQFF.

The chain couples TRBV27 to TRBJ2-7; the match to TRBD2 covers 9 bases. This CDR3 region has 13 residues. V was clipped by 5 bases and J by 6 bases; unmatched bases: 5. Germline V lookup: CDR1 MNHEY, CDR2 SMNVEV (reference sequence). CDR3 protein: CASSPWTSAEQYF. The CDR3 DNA is TGTGCCAGCAGTCCCTGGACTAGCGCCGAGCAGTACTTC.

The CDR3 region has the DNA TGTGCCAGCAGAGCGGGCGTGGGGGACTATGGCTACACCTTC. This sequence encodes CASRAGVGDYGYTF. V gene TRBV9 combines with J gene TRBJ1-2; weak D call: TRBD1 (5 bases). The CDR3 is 14 amino acids. Trimming pared 5 bases from V and 3 bases from J, leaving 14 bases between. Germline loops: CDR1 SGDLS, CDR2 YYNGEE.

The chain links TRBV5-6 to TRBJ2-5; TRBD2 might be the D (6 bases). Trimming pared 1 base from V and 2 bases from J, leaving 6 bases between. Germline-derived CDR1 and CDR2 are SGHDT and YYEEEE. The CDR3 contains 13 residues. CDR3 protein: CASSLRGQETQYF. The CDR3 DNA reads as TGTGCCAGCAGCTTGCGGGGGCAAGAGACCCAGTACTTC.

V gene TRBV5-4 combines with J gene TRBJ2-7, with 12 bases matching TRBD2. Germline loops: CDR1 SGHNT, CDR2 YYREEE (reference sequence). The CDR3 loop spans 15 amino acids. Germline trimming cut 3 bases from V and 2 bases from J; bases unmatched to any gene: 3. CDR3 amino acids: CASSYGLAGTYEQYF. In DNA, the CDR3 is TGTGCCAGCAGCTATGGACTAGCGGGGACCTACGAGCAGTACTTC.

The chain combines TRBV30 with TRBJ2-3, with D possibly matching TRBD2 (7 bases). CDR1 is GTSNPN and CDR2 is SVGIG in the germline V gene (reference sequence). Trimming left V 0 bases short and J 10 bases short, with 17 bases between. This CDR3 spans 14 amino acids. Here the CDR3 reads CAWSVRRGLFAQYF. The DNA for the CDR3 is TGTGCCTGGAGTGTACGGCGGGGGCTTTTTGCGCAGTATTTT.

The chain is built from TRBV9 and TRBJ2-7, with 13 nucleotides matching TRBD2. In germline, CDR1 is SGDLS, CDR2 YYNGEE. The V segment lost 4 bases and the J segment 2 bases; nucleotides outside the gene matches: 6. The CDR3 totals 16 residues. DNA for the CDR3: TGTGCCAGCAGCCCGGGACTAGCGGGATCGACCTACGAGCAGTACTTC. It is translated as CASSPGLAGSTYEQYF.